The entry below describes one T cell receptor (beta chain). This clonotype was seen a few times. Its antigen has not been determined. One base away there is no much larger clone; base qualities are not given. The method behind the library was PCR. The sequencing machine was an Illumina HiSeq 2500. To reduce PCR and sequencing biases, unique molecular identifiers were incorporated into the TCR beta cDNA libraries. Roughly 0.5 million cDNA molecules were obtained per 1 to 10 million input T cells, so each molecule approximated one T cell. The same protocol used for the earlier healthy control dataset was applied to prepare and sequence the patient libraries. Samples belonging to the same batch were prepared together, multiplexed and sequenced on a shared HiSeq lane. As for how the authors treated the data: MIGEC was used to process the raw barcoded reads, and molecular identifier groups with only a single read were discarded before consensus assembly and CDR3 extraction. Clonotype tables were post-analysed with VDJtools, normalizing diversity by down-sampling all datasets to the smallest sample size. In repertoire overlap clustering, CDR3 amino acid sequences, but not nucleotide sequences, were matched to correct batch-related cross-sample contamination. TCRdb itself trimmed the public reads at Q25 with fastp, ran MiXCR and retained productive beta chains. Merged by CDR3 protein, the rows form single entries marked with the most common genes and DNA. The V and J calls were determined by TCRdb, not by the authors. This sample holds about 540,000 distinct CDR3 sequences; 30% to 40% were observed only once. 4.5% to 7.5% of the sample is in the top ten clones.

The sample belongs to a study of post-analysis software for immune sequencing data (dated by TCRdb to between 2015 and 2016). For context, the study as a whole: Recorded disease courses included relapsing-remitting, secondary progressive and progressive-relapsing multiple sclerosis, with some patients lacking subtype annotation. Patient repertoires were compared against 11 previously published healthy control repertoires from donors aged roughly 6 to 26 years. A subset of samples was prepared in parallel using single-end sample barcoding, then pooled and co-amplified after Illumina adapter ligation. The full study reports these points: Normalized Chao1 diversity was significantly lower in multiple sclerosis patients than controls, suggesting substantial peripheral T-cell clonal expansion. Strong co-clustering of samples prepared in the same batch was shown by direct clustering with F measure, prompting a batch-effect correction. Patients showed significantly higher frequencies than controls for five TRBV segments, among them TRBV5-6, TRBV5-1 and TRBV20-1. The control group was slightly older than the multiple sclerosis patient group.

To demonstrate the VDJtools post-analysis software, TCR beta repertoires were profiled from the peripheral blood of more than ten young patients with multiple sclerosis. The multiple sclerosis patients were children and adolescents ranging in age from roughly 6 to 15 years. The junction shows trimming of 5 bases on V and 7 bases on J, and the gene matches do not reach 10 bases of it. Counted from cysteine to phenylalanine, this CDR3 has 15 amino acids. Of all the DNA, just the CDR3 is kept, 45 bases in frame from base 1. The germline V gene (reference sequence) provides CDR1 LGHDT and CDR2 YNNKEL. The origin of this receptor is a girl aged 2 to 17 with multiple sclerosis. The chain employs TRBV3-1 and TRBJ2-4; TRBD2 matches 8 bases in the middle. Sequencing was done on a sample of blood. The CDR3 region has the sequence CASSSGGAMGNIQYF. The DNA reads as follows: TGTGCCAGCAGCTCCGGGGGGGCGATGGGGAACATTCAGTACTTC.